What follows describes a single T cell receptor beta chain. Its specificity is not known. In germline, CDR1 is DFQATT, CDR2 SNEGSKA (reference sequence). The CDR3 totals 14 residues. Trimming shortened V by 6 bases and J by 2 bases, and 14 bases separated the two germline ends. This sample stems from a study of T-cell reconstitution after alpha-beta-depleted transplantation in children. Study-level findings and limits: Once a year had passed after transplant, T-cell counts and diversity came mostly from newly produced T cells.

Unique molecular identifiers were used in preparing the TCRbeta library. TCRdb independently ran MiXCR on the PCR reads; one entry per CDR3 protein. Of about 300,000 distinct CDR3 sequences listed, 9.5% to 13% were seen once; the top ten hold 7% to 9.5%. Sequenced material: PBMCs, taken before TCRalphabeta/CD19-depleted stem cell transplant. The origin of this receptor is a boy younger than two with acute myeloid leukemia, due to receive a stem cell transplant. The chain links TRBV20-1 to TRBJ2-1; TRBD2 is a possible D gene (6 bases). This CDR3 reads CSADNSGTYNEQFF. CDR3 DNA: TGCAGTGCAGATAATAGCGGAACCTACAATGAGCAGTTCTTC.